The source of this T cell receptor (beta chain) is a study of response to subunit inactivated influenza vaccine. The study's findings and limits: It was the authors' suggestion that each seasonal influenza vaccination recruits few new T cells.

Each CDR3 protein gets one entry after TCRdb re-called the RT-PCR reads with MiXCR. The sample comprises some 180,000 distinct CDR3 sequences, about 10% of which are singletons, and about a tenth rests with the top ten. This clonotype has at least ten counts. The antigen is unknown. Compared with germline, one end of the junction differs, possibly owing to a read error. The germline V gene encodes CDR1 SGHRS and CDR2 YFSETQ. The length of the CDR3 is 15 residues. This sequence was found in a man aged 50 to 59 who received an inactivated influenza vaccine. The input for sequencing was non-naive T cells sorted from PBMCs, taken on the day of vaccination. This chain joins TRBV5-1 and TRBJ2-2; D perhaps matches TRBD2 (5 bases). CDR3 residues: CASSLGDTDTGELFF. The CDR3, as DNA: TGCGCCAGCAGCCTGGGCGATACCGACACCGGGGAGCTGTTTTTC.